What follows are 18 T cell receptor beta chains derived from one specimen sequenced in a study of blood T cell repertoires in COVID-19. The data were produced by immunoSEQ multiplex PCR, yet TCRdb's version contains in-frame clones alone and is incomplete. The sample holds more than 150,000 clones, 65% to 90% seen once. The sample consisted of peripheral blood. All receptors come from a woman aged 45-60 years with acute or convalescent COVID-19.

The CDR3 DNA follows: TGTGCCAGCAGCTTTTCCCCGTTTCCCGGACAGGTTAACAGCTCCTACGAGCAGTACTTC. The encoded protein is CASSFSPFPGQVNSSYEQYF. The genes are TRBV13 and TRBJ2-7; TRBD1 matches 7 bases. From germline, CDR1 is PRHDT and CDR2 FYEKMQ (reference sequence). The V and J ends lost 3 bases and 0 bases, in that order; junction bases with no gene match: 20. This CDR3 is built from 20 residues.

This chain links TRBV5-1 with TRBJ2-3, with 12 bases identical to TRBD2. Unmatched junction bases numbered 6, after V lost 2 bases and J lost 2 bases. The CDR3 runs 17 residues. CDR1 is SGHRS and CDR2 is YFSETQ in the germline V gene. The CDR3 is CASSFGRLAGVTDTQYF. DNA of the CDR3: TGCGCCAGCAGCTTTGGGCGACTAGCGGGAGTCACAGATACGCAGTATTTT.

This chain uses TRBV19 with TRBJ2-1, with TRBD2 matching over 11 bases. This CDR3 is 16 amino acids long. Germline-derived CDR1 and CDR2 are LNHDA and SQIVND (reference sequence). With V trimmed by 5 bases and J by 5 bases, 8 bases remained unmatched. The CDR3 DNA is TGTGCCAGTAGTCTTGGACTAGCGGGCTCACACAATGAGCAGTTCTTC. It yields the protein CASSLGLAGSHNEQFF.

The rearrangement links TRBV7-2 to TRBJ2-7; 10 nucleotides line up with TRBD1. The CDR3 has 15 amino acids. V shed 2 bases and J 5 bases; nucleotides not matched to a gene: 6. The germline gives CDR1 SGHTA, CDR2 FQGNSA. Written as DNA, the CDR3 is TGTGCCAGCAGCTTAAGGACAGGGGGGGACCACGAGCAGTACTTC. This encodes CASSLRTGGDHEQYF.

This clone appeared a single time. J is TRBJ2-7 and V is TRBV4-3; 9 bases fit TRBD1. The J segment lost 7 bases and the V segment lost 4 bases, leaving 11 bases of the junction unmatched. Germline V lookup: CDR1 LGHNA, CDR2 YSLEER. The CDR3 loop spans 15 amino acids. In DNA form, the CDR3 reads TGCGCCAGCAGCCTGGCGGCAACAGGGGGCTGGGAGCAGTACTTC. Encoded protein: CASSLAATGGWEQYF.

The CDR3 loop is CASTPPGVANTGELFF. In DNA form, the CDR3 reads TGTGCCAGTACCCCACCGGGAGTCGCGAACACCGGGGAGCTGTTTTTT. V is TRBV19 and J is TRBJ2-2, with a weak D call TRBD2 (6 bases). V was pared by 7 bases and J by 0 bases, with 15 bases between. This CDR3 has 16 amino acids. The germline gives CDR1 LNHDA, CDR2 SQIVND (reference sequence).

The V gene is TRBV18, the J gene TRBJ2-1; the match to TRBD2 covers 12 bases. The CDR3 has 16 amino acids. Germline V gene lookup returns CDR1 KGHSH and CDR2 LQKENI. The junction had 3 bases not matched to a gene; V was cut back by 0 bases and J by 6 bases. The CDR3 loop reads CASSPPPGLAGNEQFF. The CDR3 DNA is TGTGCCAGCTCACCACCCCCGGGACTAGCGGGCAATGAGCAGTTCTTC.

The count of this clone is one. The chain combines TRBV3-1 (or the pseudogene TRBV3-2) with TRBJ1-1, with 8 bases fitting TRBD1. Trimming took 6 bases from V and 5 from J; bases not matched to a gene: 5. The V gene's germline CDR1 is LGHDT and CDR2 YNNKEL (reference sequence). The CDR3 spans 13 residues. The CDR3 DNA reads as TGTGCCAGCAGGGACAGGGAGGAGACTGAAGCTTTCTTT. It is translated as CASRDREETEAFF.

The chain combines TRBV4-1 with TRBJ1-6, with D possibly TRBD1 on 6 matching bases. Germline-derived CDR1 and CDR2 are MGHRA and YSYEKL. The CDR3 sequence is 17 residues long. V lost 0 bases and J lost 0, with 9 bases in between. The CDR3 nucleotides read TGCGCCAGCAGCCAAGAAGGACAGATCTCCTATAATTCACCCCTCCACTTT. Its translation: CASSQEGQISYNSPLHF.

This clone came up once. V and J are TRBV18 and TRBJ2-2; 8 nucleotides line up with TRBD1. V dropped 1 base and J dropped 4; count of bases not matched to a gene: 5. From germline, CDR1 is KGHSH and CDR2 LQKENI. There are 16 residues in the CDR3. CDR3 sequence (DNA): TGTGCCAGCTCACCACGGGGACAGGCCAGCACCGGGGAGCTGTTTTTT. Translated, it gives CASSPRGQASTGELFF.

To note about this clone: The sample carries other DNA sequences with the same CDR3. This chain links TRBV29-1 with TRBJ2-3, with TRBD1 matching 7 bases. The CDR3 contains 14 residues. The junction had 7 bases not matched to a gene; V was cut back by 6 bases and J by 1 base. CDR1 SQVTM and CDR2 ANQGSEA come from the germline V gene. The CDR3 here is CSVATGSGTDTQYF. The DNA of the CDR3 is TGCAGCGTCGCGACAGGGTCTGGCACAGATACGCAGTATTTT.

The chain has TRBV28 and TRBJ1-5; 7 bases line up with TRBD1. V lost 5 bases, J lost 0 bases, and 10 bases stayed unmatched. Germline-derived CDR1 and CDR2 are MDHEN and SYDVKM. CDR3 length: 17 amino acids. The CDR3 DNA follows: TGTGCCAGCAGTACAATCCAGACAGGGACTAGCAATCAGCCCCAGCATTTT. Protein product: CASSTIQTGTSNQPQHF.

The genes are TRBV6-6 and TRBJ1-1; 7 positions match TRBD1. After removal of 6 bases from V and 8 bases from J, the junction contained 9 bases not matched to a gene. The CDR3 is 13 residues long. Germline V gene data show CDR1 as MNHNY and CDR2 as SVGAGI (reference sequence). The CDR3 DNA reads as TGTGCCAGCAGGGGGGGACAGTGGACGGAAGCTTTCTTT. As protein: CASRGGQWTEAFF.

This chain joins TRBV6-5 and TRBJ1-5, with D perhaps matching TRBD1 (5 bases). The CDR3 runs to 13 residues. Germline V CDR1 and CDR2: MNHEY, SVGAGI. The germline V and J ends were trimmed by 5 bases and 5 bases, with 10 bases remaining between them. CDR3 protein: CASSQTVDQPQHF. The CDR3, as DNA: TGTGCCAGCAGTCAGACAGTTGATCAGCCCCAGCATTTT.

V usage is TRBV5-1 and J usage is TRBJ1-4; 7 bases agree with TRBD1. V was clipped by 4 bases and J by 0 bases; unmatched bases: 3. The germline gives CDR1 SGHRS, CDR2 YFSETQ. This CDR3 region has 15 residues. CDR3 nucleotide sequence: TGCGCCAGCAGCCCTCAGGGGGCAACTAATGAAAAACTGTTTTTT. Amino acid sequence: CASSPQGATNEKLFF.

This clone appeared once. The chain couples TRBV6-5 to TRBJ2-5, with D maybe TRBD2 (6 bases). The CDR3 has 14 residues. V lost 8 bases and J 1 base, leaving 14 bases between the germline ends. Germline CDR1 is MNHEY and CDR2 is SVGAGI. The chain's CDR3 is CASVRGGAQETQYF. CDR3 in DNA: TGTGCCAGCGTGCGGGGTGGGGCCCAAGAGACCCAGTACTTC.

The rearrangement joins TRBV6-5 to TRBJ2-7; 7 bases are a match to TRBD1. CDR1 and CDR2 from the germline V gene are MNHEY and SVGAGI. This CDR3 region has 13 residues. Trimming took 9 bases from V and 3 from J; bases not matched to a gene: 8. DNA for the CDR3: TGTGCCAGTTCAACAGGGGATCTCTACGAGCAGTACTTC. Protein product: CASSTGDLYEQYF.

The chain joins TRBV5-4 to TRBJ2-1, with TRBD2 matching 12 bases. The trim removed 2 bases at V and 10 bases at J, leaving 7 bases unmatched. This CDR3 region has 15 residues. Per the germline V gene, CDR1 is SGHNT and CDR2 is YYREEE (reference sequence). CDR3 sequence (DNA): TGTGCCAGCAGCTTATCTAGCGGGGGGGCCAGGGAGCAGTTCTTC. Encoded protein: CASSLSSGGAREQFF.